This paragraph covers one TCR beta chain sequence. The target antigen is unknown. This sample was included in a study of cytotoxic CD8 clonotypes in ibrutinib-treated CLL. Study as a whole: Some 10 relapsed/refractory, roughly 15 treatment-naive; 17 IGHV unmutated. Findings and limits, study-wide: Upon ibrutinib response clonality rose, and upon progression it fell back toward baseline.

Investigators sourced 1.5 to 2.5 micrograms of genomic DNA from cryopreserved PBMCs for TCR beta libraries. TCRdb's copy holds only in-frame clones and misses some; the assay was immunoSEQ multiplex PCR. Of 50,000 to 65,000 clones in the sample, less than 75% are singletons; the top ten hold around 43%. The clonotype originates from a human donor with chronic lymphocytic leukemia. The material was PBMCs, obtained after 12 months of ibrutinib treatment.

In nucleotides, the CDR3 is TGTGCCAGCAGCAACCGACAGGGAGGAAACATTCAGTACTTC. It specifies CASSNRQGGNIQYF. The chain combines TRBV7-2 with TRBJ2-4, with D possibly TRBD1 on 7 matching bases. Deletions cut 5 bases from V and 6 bases from J, with 14 bases between. The CDR3 totals 14 residues. CDR1 SGHTA and CDR2 FQGNSA come from the germline V gene.